This T cell receptor (beta chain) was profiled in a study of T cell repertoires in cytomegalovirus infection. Points on this clonotype: Its matching antigen is unknown.

TCRdb itself ran the reads through MiXCR, one entry per CDR3 protein. The sample records about 900,000 distinct CDR3 sequences, 30% to 40% being singletons. Overall study findings and caveats: What dominated the ex vivo response were HLA-C-restricted CMV-specific TCR beta clonotypes.

The germline gives CDR1 SEHNR, CDR2 FQNEAQ (reference sequence). The CDR3 is 15 residues long. V gave up 4 bases and J gave up 0 bases, with 10 bases separating them. The TCR was taken from a human donor in good health (CMV status not recorded). Some clones in this sample may be carry-over from other donors' samples. Sequencing used cultured CD8+ T cells from PBMCs, obtained from culture after CMV antigen stimulation. V usage is TRBV7-9 and J usage is TRBJ1-5, with no clear D. The CDR3 loop reads CASSSSSYSNQPQHF. The CDR3 DNA reads TGTGCCAGCAGCTCCTCGTCTTATAGCAATCAGCCCCAGCATTTT.